What follows is one T cell receptor beta chain and its context. What it binds is unknown. Deep was the level used in running the assay. Measured with immunoSEQ multiplex PCR; TCRdb has only the in-frame clones, and not every one. The sample records about 2.4 million clones, approximately 94% being singletons. The data belong to a study of shared clonotypes between healthy human individuals. Researchers partitioned CD4+ cells into CD45RA+ naive and CD45RA-negative memory subsets. The CDR3 totals 16 residues. Germline-derived CDR1 and CDR2 are LNHNV and YYDKDF (reference sequence). Deletions cut 2 bases from V and 5 bases from J, with 19 bases between. Study-wide results and limits: For naive CD4 cells, around 5% of clonotypes were shared across a few donors. Clonotypes not shared had lower generation probabilities than those common to all four donors.

The rearrangement links TRBV15 to TRBJ2-7; a possible D gene is TRBD2 (5 bases). The sample consisted of naive CD4+ T cells sorted from blood. Specified subset: CD45RA+ positively selected. The sequence came from a man aged 18-30 years in good health. The CDR3, as DNA: TGTGCCACCAGCAGATCCCTTAGTAGCGAGGGCCACGAGCAGTACTTC. This encodes CATSRSLSSEGHEQYF.